The clone carrying this T cell receptor (beta chain) has at least ten counts. The CDR3 is 13 residues long. Germline lookup yields CDR1 MNHEY and CDR2 SVGAGI. V lost 6 bases to trimming and J lost 4 bases, with 11 bases between them. TCRdb used MiXCR to reprocess the RT-PCR reads, holding one entry per CDR3 protein. The sample includes 550,000 to 750,000 distinct CDR3 sequences, 12% to 15% seen only once; the top ten take about 3.9%. The gene calls are TRBV6-5 and TRBJ2-3; tentatively, D is TRBD1 (6 bases). The specimen sequenced was memory CD4+ T cells from blood. The receptor was isolated from a female donor in good health, serving as a healthy control. The CDR3, as DNA: TGTGCCAGCAGGCGAGCAGGGGCAGATACGCAGTATTTT. This encodes CASRRAGADTQYF.